This T cell receptor (beta chain) derives from a study of blood T cells in healthy people across ages. Study-wide findings and caveats: Investigators viewed diversity estimates from one million T cells as underestimates, the study reported. While age rose, TCR beta diversity per million T cells dropped in a roughly linear way.

PCR was performed a second time for about 7 to 12 cycles using a sample-barcoded 5' primer and a J-beta primer mix. TCRdb re-called the 5' RACE reads through MiXCR, storing one row per CDR3 protein. The sample holds 1.5 million or so distinct CDR3 sequences, approximately 43% seen once. Regarding this clonotype: What it binds is unknown.

The V gene end was trimmed by 6 bases and the J gene end by 8 bases; junction bases not matched to a gene: 8. Germline CDR1 and CDR2: WSHSY and SAAADI. CDR3 size: 14 residues. The chain recombines TRBV10-2 with TRBJ2-1; 9 nucleotides match TRBD1. Source material: blood. The source of this sequence is a woman younger than 35 in good health. The CDR3: CASSSGQGRDEQFF. The CDR3 DNA reads as TGCGCCAGCAGCTCCGGACAGGGGAGGGATGAGCAGTTCTTC.